This T cell receptor (beta chain) was obtained from a study of CD8 T cells in ankylosing spondylitis. Comments on this clonotype: What it binds is not known.

The CDR3 runs to 15 residues. With 7 bases removed from V and 2 bases from J, the gap between germline ends came to 16 bases. The germline V gene encodes CDR1 SGHAT and CDR2 FQNNGV. A single record per CDR3 protein comes from TCRdb applying MiXCR to the 5' RACE reads. The profile covers about 330,000 distinct CDR3 sequences, with around 8% appearing a single time and approximately 14% taken by the ten largest. Points from the study as a whole: One TCR beta motif, made up of under ten highly homologous variants, appeared characteristic of ankylosing spondylitis blood. Disease-linked clones were reportedly significantly enriched in matched ankylosing spondylitis synovial fluid.

The source of this sequence is a male donor with ankylosing spondylitis. Sequencing was carried out using blood, either unsorted or a sorted T cell fraction (not recorded which). V gene TRBV11-2 combines with J gene TRBJ2-3; tentative D call: TRBD2 (6 bases). CDR3 nucleotides: TGTGCCAGCAAAACCGGGGGAATGGCCACAGATACGCAGTATTTT. This translates into CASKTGGMATDTQYF.